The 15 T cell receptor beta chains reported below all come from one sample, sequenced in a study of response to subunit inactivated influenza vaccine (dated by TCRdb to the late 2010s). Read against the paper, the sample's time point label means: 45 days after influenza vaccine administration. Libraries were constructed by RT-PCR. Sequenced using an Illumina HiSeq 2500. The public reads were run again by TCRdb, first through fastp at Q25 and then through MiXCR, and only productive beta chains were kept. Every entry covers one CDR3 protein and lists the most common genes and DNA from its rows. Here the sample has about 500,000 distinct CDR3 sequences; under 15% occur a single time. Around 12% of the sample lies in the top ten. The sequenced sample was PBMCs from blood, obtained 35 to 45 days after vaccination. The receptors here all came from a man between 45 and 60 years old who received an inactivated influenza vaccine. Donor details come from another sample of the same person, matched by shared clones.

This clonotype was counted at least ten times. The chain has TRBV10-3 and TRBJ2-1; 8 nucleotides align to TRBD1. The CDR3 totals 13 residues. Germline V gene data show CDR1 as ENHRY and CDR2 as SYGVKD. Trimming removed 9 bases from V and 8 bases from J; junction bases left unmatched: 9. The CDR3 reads CAIRTGIEDEQFF. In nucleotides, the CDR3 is TGTGCCATTCGGACAGGGATAGAGGATGAGCAGTTCTTC.

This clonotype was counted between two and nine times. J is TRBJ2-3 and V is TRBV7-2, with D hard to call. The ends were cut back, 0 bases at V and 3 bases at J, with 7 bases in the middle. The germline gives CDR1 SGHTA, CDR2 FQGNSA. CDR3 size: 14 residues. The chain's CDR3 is CASSLATNTDTQYF. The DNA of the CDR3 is TGTGCCAGCAGCTTAGCCACAAATACAGATACGCAGTATTTT.

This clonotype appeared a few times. The CDR3 region is CASTPGGVDTQYF. The CDR3 DNA reads as TGTGCCAGCACCCCGGGGGGGGTGGATACGCAGTATTTT. The chain is built from TRBV12-3 or TRBV12-4 and TRBJ2-3, with TRBD2 matching over 8 bases. The CDR3 loop spans 13 amino acids. V trimming: 7 bases; J trimming: 6 bases; junction bases outside the gene matches: 6.

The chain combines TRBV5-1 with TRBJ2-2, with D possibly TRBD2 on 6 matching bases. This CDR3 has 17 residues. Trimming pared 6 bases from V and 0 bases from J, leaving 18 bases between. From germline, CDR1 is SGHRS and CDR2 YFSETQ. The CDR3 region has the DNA TGCGCCAGCATCCCAGGGAGGAGCGGAGCGAACACCGGGGAGCTGTTTTTT. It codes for CASIPGRSGANTGELFF.

CDR3 sequence (DNA): TGTGCCAGCAGCTTACTAGCGGGAGGGCCGTTGGCAGATACGCAGTATTTT. Translation gives CASSLLAGGPLADTQYF. The J gene is TRBJ2-3, the V gene TRBV7-9; 12 bases line up with TRBD2. Germline V CDR1 and CDR2: SEHNR, FQNEAQ (reference sequence). The ends lost 2 bases at V and 4 bases at J; junction bases unmatched: 7. The CDR3 is made up of 17 amino acids.

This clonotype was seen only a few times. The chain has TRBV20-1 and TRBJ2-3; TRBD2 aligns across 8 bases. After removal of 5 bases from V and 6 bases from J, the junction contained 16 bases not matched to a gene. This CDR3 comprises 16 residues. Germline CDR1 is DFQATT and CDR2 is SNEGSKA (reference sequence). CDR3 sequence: CSASIKRERAWDTQYF. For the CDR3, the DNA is TGCAGTGCTTCTATCAAGCGGGAGCGGGCTTGGGATACGCAGTATTTT.

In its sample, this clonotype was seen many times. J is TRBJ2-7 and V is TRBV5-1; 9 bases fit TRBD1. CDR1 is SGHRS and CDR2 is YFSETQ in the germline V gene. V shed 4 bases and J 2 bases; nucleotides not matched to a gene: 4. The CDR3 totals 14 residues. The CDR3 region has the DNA TGCGCCAGCAGCACCCGGACAGGGGCCTACGAGCAGTACTTC. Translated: CASSTRTGAYEQYF.

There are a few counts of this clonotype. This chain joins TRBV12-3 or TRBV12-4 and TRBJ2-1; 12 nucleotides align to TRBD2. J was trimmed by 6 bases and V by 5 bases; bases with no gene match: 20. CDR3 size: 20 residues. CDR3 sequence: CASSPPKGGLGLAGINEQFF. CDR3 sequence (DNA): TGTGCCAGCAGTCCACCCAAGGGAGGGCTCGGACTAGCGGGAATCAATGAGCAGTTCTTC.

CDR3 DNA: TGCGCCAGCAGCTTGGATGTGTCTAGCCTCTACAATGAGCAGTTCTTC. This gives the protein CASSLDVSSLYNEQFF. This chain links TRBV5-1 with TRBJ2-1; maybe TRBD2 (5 bases). V dropped 0 bases and J dropped 3 bases, with 13 bases sitting between them. The CDR3 runs 16 residues. CDR1 and CDR2 (germline): SGHRS, YFSETQ.

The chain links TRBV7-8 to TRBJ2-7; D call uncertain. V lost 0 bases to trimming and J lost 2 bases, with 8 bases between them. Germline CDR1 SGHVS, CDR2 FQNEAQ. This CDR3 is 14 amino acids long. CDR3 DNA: TGTGCCAGCAGCTTAGCGAGACTTCCCTACGAGCAGTACTTC. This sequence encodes CASSLARLPYEQYF. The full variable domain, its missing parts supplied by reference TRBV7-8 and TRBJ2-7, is GAGVSQSPRYKVAKRGQDVALRCDPISGHVSLFWYQQALGQGPEFLTYFQNEAQLDKSGLPSDRFFAERPEGSVSTLKIQRTQQEDSAVYLCASSLARLPYEQYFGPGTRLTVT.

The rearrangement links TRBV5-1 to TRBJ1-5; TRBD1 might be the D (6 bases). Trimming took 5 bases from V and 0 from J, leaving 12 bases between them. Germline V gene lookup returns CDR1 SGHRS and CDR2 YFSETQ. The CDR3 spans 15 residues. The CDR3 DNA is TGCGCCAGCAGAGTAGGGGGGGATAGCAATCAGCCCCAGCATTTT. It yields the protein CASRVGGDSNQPQHF.

The CDR3 DNA reads as TGTGCCAGCAGCCGCGGGGCGGGGCGCGAGCAGTACTTC. This gives the protein CASSRGAGREQYF. V usage is TRBV11-2 and J usage is TRBJ2-7, with D perhaps TRBD2 (6 bases). The CDR3 is 13 residues long. The ends were cut back, 5 bases at V and 6 bases at J, with 14 bases in the middle. Germline V CDR1 and CDR2: SGHAT, FQNNGV.

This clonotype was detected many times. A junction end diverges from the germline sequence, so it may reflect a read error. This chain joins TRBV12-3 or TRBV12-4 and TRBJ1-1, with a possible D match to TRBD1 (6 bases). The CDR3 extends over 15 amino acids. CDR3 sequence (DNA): TGTGCCAGCAGTTCCTCAATCTCGGGACCTCCCGGGGGCCGTTTT. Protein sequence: CASSSSISGPPGGRF.

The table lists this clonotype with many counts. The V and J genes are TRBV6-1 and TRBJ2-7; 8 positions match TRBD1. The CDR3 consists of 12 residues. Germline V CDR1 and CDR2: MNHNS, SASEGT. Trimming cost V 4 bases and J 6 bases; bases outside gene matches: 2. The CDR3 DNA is TGTGCCAGCAGTGGACAGGGGATCGAGCAGTACTTC. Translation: CASSGQGIEQYF.

The CDR3 DNA reads as TGTGCCAGTTACAGGGTCCGTGGTGAGCAGTTCTTC. Translation: CASYRVRGEQFF. The rearrangement joins TRBV5-5 to TRBJ2-1, with a tentative D call TRBD1 (6 bases). Germline loops: CDR1 SGHKS, CDR2 YYEKEE (reference sequence). The CDR3 consists of 12 residues. V was clipped by 8 bases and J by 9 bases, with 15 bases between them. Full variable domain (remainder filled in from reference TRBV5-5 and TRBJ2-1): DAGVTQSPTHLIKTRGQQVTLRCSPISGHKSVSWYQQVLGQGPQFIFQYYEKEERGRGNFPDRFSARQFPNYSSELNVNALLLGDSALYLCASYRVRGEQFFGPGTRLTVL.